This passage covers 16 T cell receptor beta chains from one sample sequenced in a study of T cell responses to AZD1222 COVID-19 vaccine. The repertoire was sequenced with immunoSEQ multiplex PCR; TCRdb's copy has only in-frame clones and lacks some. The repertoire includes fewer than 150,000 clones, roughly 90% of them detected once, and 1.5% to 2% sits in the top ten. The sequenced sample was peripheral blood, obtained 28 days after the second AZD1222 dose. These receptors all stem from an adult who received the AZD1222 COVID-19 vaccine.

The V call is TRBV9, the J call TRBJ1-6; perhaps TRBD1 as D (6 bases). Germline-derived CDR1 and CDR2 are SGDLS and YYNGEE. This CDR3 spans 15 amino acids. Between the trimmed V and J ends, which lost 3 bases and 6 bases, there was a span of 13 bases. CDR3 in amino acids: CASSARQEFNSPLHF. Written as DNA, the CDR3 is TGTGCCAGCAGCGCCCGACAGGAGTTTAATTCACCCCTCCACTTT.

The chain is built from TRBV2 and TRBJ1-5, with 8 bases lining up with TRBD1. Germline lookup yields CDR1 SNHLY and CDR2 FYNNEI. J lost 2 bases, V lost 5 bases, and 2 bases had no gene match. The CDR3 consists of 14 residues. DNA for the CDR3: TGTGCCAGCAGTCCGACAGGGGGCAATCAGCCCCAGCATTTT. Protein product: CASSPTGGNQPQHF.

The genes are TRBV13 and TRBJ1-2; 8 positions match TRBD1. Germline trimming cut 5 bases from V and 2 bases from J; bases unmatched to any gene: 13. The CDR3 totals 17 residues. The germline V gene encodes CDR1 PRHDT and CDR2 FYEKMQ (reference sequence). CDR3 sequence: CASSPRTGRMSNYGYTF. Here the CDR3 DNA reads TGTGCCAGCAGCCCGAGGACAGGGAGGATGAGCAACTATGGCTACACCTTC.

CDR3 DNA sequence: TGTGCCAGCAGTGCGACCGGGACAGGGCGTGAAAAACTGTTTTTT. Encoded protein: CASSATGTGREKLFF. This chain joins TRBV28 and TRBJ1-4, with 9 bases identical to TRBD1. Trimming took 5 bases from V and 7 from J; bases not matched to a gene: 8. CDR1 and CDR2 (germline): MDHEN, SYDVKM. The CDR3 is 15 residues long.

In nucleotides, the CDR3 is TGTGCCAGCAGCCAACAGGGTAAGGTCACTGAAGCTTTCTTT. Its protein is CASSQQGKVTEAFF. The chain has TRBV7-9 and TRBJ1-1, with a tentative D call TRBD1 (6 bases). The CDR3 sequence is 14 residues long. Trimming removed 5 bases at V and 4 bases at J, with 14 bases between. Germline loops: CDR1 SEHNR, CDR2 FQNEAQ (reference sequence). The full variable domain, completed using reference TRBV7-9 and TRBJ1-1, is DTGVSQNPRHKITKRGQNVTFRCDPISEHNRLYWYRQTLGQGPEFLTYFQNEAQLEKSRLLSDRFSAERPKGSFSTLEIQRTEQGDSAMYLCASSQQGKVTEAFFGQGTRLTVV.

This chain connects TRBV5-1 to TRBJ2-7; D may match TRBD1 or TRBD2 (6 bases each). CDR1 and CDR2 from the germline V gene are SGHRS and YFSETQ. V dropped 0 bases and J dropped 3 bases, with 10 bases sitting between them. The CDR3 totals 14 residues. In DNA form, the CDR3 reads TGCGCCAGCAGCTTGGAGGGGGGATTCTACGAGCAGTACTTC. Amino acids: CASSLEGGFYEQYF.

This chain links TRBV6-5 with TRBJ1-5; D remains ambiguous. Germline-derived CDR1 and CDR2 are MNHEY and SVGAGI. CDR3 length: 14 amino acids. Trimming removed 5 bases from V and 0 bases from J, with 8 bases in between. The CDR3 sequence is CASSRTISNQPQHF. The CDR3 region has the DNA TGTGCCAGCAGTCGAACAATTAGCAATCAGCCCCAGCATTTT.

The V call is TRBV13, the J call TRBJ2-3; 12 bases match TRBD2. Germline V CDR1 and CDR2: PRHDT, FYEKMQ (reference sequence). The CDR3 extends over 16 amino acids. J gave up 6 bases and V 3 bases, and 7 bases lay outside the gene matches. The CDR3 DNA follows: TGTGCCAGCAGCTTGGGCCTAGCGGGGGGGCAGGATACGCAGTATTTT. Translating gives CASSLGLAGGQDTQYF.

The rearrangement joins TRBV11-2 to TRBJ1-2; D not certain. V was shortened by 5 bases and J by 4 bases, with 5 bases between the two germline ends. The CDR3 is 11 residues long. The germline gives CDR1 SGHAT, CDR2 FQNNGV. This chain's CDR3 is CASSDPYGYTF. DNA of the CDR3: TGTGCCAGCAGCGACCCCTATGGCTACACCTTC.

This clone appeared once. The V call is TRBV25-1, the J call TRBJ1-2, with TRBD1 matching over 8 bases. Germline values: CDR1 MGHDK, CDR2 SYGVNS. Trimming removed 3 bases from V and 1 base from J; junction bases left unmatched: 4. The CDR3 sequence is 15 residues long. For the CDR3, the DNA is TGTGCCAGCAGTGACTTGGGACAGGTTAACTATGGCTACACCTTC. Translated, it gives CASSDLGQVNYGYTF.

CDR3 protein: CASRGEGRNQPQHF. DNA for the CDR3: TGCGCCAGCAGGGGTGAGGGTAGGAATCAGCCCCAGCATTTT. The chain employs TRBV5-1 and TRBJ1-5; D unresolved. The CDR3 is 14 amino acids. V was trimmed by 5 bases and J by 4 bases, leaving 13 bases between them. The germline gives CDR1 SGHRS, CDR2 YFSETQ.

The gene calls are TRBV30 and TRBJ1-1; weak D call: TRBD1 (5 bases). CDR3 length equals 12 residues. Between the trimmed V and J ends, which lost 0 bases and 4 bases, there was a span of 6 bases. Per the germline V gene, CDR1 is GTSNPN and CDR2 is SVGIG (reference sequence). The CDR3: CAWSVGVTEAFF. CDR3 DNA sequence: TGTGCCTGGAGTGTGGGGGTCACTGAAGCTTTCTTT.

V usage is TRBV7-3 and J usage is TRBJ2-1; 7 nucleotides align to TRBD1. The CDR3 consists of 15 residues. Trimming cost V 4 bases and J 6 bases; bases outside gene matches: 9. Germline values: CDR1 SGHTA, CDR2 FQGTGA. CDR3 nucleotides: TGTGCCAGCAGCTCAGGACAGGCGGGTGGCAATGAGCAGTTCTTC. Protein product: CASSSGQAGGNEQFF.

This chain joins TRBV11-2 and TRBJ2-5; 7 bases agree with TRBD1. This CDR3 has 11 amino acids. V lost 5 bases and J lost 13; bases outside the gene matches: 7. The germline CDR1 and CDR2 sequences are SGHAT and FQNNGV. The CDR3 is CASSLGQEPYF. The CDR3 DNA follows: TGTGCCAGCAGCCTCGGACAGGAGCCGTACTTC.

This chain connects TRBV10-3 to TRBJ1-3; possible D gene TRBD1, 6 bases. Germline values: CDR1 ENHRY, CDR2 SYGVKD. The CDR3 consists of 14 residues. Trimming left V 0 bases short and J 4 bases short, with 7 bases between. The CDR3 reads CAISESGQGNTIYF. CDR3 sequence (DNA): TGTGCCATCAGTGAGTCCGGACAGGGAAACACCATATATTTT.

CDR3 nucleotides: TGTGCCAGCAGGGGGGACAGGTCCCCATTCTACAATGAGCAGTTCTTC. Translation gives CASRGDRSPFYNEQFF. J is TRBJ2-1 and V is TRBV28; 8 positions agree with TRBD1. V lost 6 bases, J lost 3 bases, and 10 bases stayed unmatched. The CDR3 is made up of 16 amino acids. Germline CDR1 MDHEN, CDR2 SYDVKM.